This TCR beta chain was sequenced in a study of T cell changes during pregnancy in multiple sclerosis (dated by TCRdb to 2018 to 2020). About the investigation overall: The study examined how the T cell repertoire changed over the course of pregnancy in women with multiple sclerosis.

Library creation used the immunoSEQ multiplex PCR assay. The source is immuneACCESS, and TCRdb retained only in-frame sequences with V and J called. Part of the clones is not carried over; for the studies checked, unresolved V genes explain less than half of this, and the remainder is unexplained. A total of 35,000 to 40,000 clones appear in this sample, 90% to 95% of them only once. Together, the top ten hold about 6.3% of the sample. CDR1 and CDR2 are read off the germline V gene as SGDLS and YYNGEE. Measured from the cysteine to the phenylalanine, the CDR3 is 15 residues long. The read is trimmed to its CDR3 DNA, 45 bases read in frame from base 1. Cut back by 0 bases and 4 bases, the V and J ends lie 8 bases apart. In regard to this clone: It has no known antigen specificity. No much larger clone exists at a distance of one base, and base qualities are not known.

Here the chain combines TRBV9 and TRBJ2-6, with the D gene uncertain. The sequencing used CD8+ T cells from peripheral blood mononuclear cells, collected in the second trimester of pregnancy. The TCR originated in a female donor with multiple sclerosis, enrolled in a pregnancy study. Read as DNA, the sequence is TGTGCCAGCAGCGTAGGGGCGCTGGGGGCCAACGTCCTGACTTTC. Its product reads: CASSVGALGANVLTF.